These 20 T cell receptor beta chains came from one sample sequenced in a study of identical twins. MiXCR, run by TCRdb on the 5' RACE reads, gives a single entry per CDR3 protein. Of nearly 650,000 distinct CDR3 sequences listed, 7.1% are singletons. These records were also assigned to another study, of yellow fever vaccine responses in identical twins.

Sequenced: PBMCs. The source of these receptors is a woman aged 18-35 years in good health.

This clonotype showed up just a few times. The chain uses TRBV5-1 and TRBJ1-5; the D is unclear. Germline V gene data show CDR1 as SGHRS and CDR2 as YFSETQ. The CDR3 spans 15 residues. V lost 5 bases and J 3 bases, leaving 15 bases between the germline ends. The CDR3: CASSIGDHLNQPQHF. In DNA, the CDR3 is TGCGCCAGCAGTATTGGTGACCACCTCAATCAGCCCCAGCATTTT.

The genes are TRBV5-5 and TRBJ1-4; D not certain. Germline V CDR1 and CDR2: SGHKS, YYEKEE (reference sequence). Trimming cost V 1 base and J 5 bases, with 12 bases left between them. CDR3 length: 15 amino acids. CDR3 amino acids: CASSLYPTANEKLFF. The CDR3 region has the DNA TGTGCCAGCAGCTTGTACCCGACTGCCAATGAAAAACTGTTTTTT.

This clonotype was seen ten or more times. This sequence joins TRBV5-1 and TRBJ2-3; D perhaps matches TRBD2 (5 bases). Germline lookup yields CDR1 SGHRS and CDR2 YFSETQ. The ends were cut back, 0 bases at V and 4 bases at J, with 9 bases in the middle. The CDR3 sequence is 14 residues long. The CDR3, as DNA: TGCGCCAGCAGCTTGGGAACTAGATCAGATACGCAGTATTTT. It is translated as CASSLGTRSDTQYF.

This clonotype was detected only a few times. The CDR3 here is CASSPGTSGRLETQYF. The DNA of the CDR3 is TGTGCCAGTAGCCCCGGGACTAGCGGGAGGTTGGAGACCCAGTACTTC. The J gene is TRBJ2-5, the V gene TRBV9, with TRBD2 matching 15 bases. With 8 bases clipped from V and 5 bases from J, the junction kept 10 bases outside the gene matches. The V gene's germline CDR1 is SGDLS and CDR2 YYNGEE. CDR3 size: 16 residues.

This clonotype appeared a few times. The chain's CDR3 is CSARSGVPSGYTF. The CDR3 DNA reads as TGCAGTGCTAGATCGGGAGTCCCGTCAGGCTACACCTTC. This rearrangement joins TRBV20-1 to TRBJ1-2, with unresolved D. Trimming removed 2 bases from V and 8 bases from J, with 15 bases in between. CDR1 DFQATT and CDR2 SNEGSKA come from the germline V gene (reference sequence). The CDR3 is 13 amino acids.

Worth noting for this clonotype: A much larger clonotype is one base distant, so this may be a read error. The chain links TRBV11-2 to TRBJ2-3; D is unclear. CDR1 is SGHAT and CDR2 is FQNNGV in the germline V gene. The CDR3 spans 10 residues. The CDR3 bases are TGTGGCTGTGGATGGGATACGCAGTATTTT. Translating gives CGCGWDTQYF.

In its sample, this clonotype was seen many times. The rearrangement links TRBV5-6 to TRBJ2-2; possible D gene TRBD2, 5 bases. The CDR3 is made up of 14 amino acids. The V end lost 4 bases, the J end lost 6 bases, and 13 bases lay between the germline ends. From germline, CDR1 is SGHDT and CDR2 YYEEEE. Here the CDR3 reads CASSPSGRAGELFF. CDR3 in DNA: TGTGCCAGCAGCCCATCTGGGCGGGCCGGGGAGCTGTTTTTT.

V and J are TRBV10-2 and TRBJ2-3; D is unresolved. Looked up from germline, CDR1 is WSHSY and CDR2 is SAAADI. The V gene lost 4 bases and the J gene lost 1 base, with 9 bases spanning the gap. The CDR3 consists of 14 residues. The CDR3 loop reads CASSGTLGTDTQYF. DNA of the CDR3: TGCGCCAGCAGTGGGACCCTGGGCACAGATACGCAGTATTTT.

There are many counts of this clonotype. This chain uses TRBV12-3 or TRBV12-4 with TRBJ2-5; TRBD1 matches at 7 bases. The CDR3 length is 13 residues. Germline trimming cut 6 bases from V and 3 bases from J; bases unmatched to any gene: 4. The CDR3 loop reads CASRRTGEETQYF. As DNA, the CDR3 is TGTGCCAGCAGAAGGACAGGAGAAGAGACCCAGTACTTC.

This clonotype was detected a few times. V gene TRBV4-1 combines with J gene TRBJ2-1; 11 nucleotides line up with TRBD1. The junction had 9 bases not matched to a gene; V was cut back by 4 bases and J by 7 bases. Germline V CDR1 and CDR2: MGHRA, YSYEKL. This CDR3 comprises 16 residues. CDR3 region: CASSPFAGQGVNEQFF. CDR3 DNA sequence: TGCGCCAGCAGCCCTTTCGCGGGACAGGGGGTAAATGAGCAGTTCTTC.

This clonotype appeared a few times. J is TRBJ2-1 and V is TRBV12-3 or TRBV12-4; D is possibly TRBD1 or TRBD2 (5 bases each). Trimming shortened V by 2 bases and J by 0 bases, and 14 bases separated the two germline ends. This CDR3 has 17 residues. The CDR3 DNA reads TGTGCCAGCAGTTTACTTACGGGGCCGAGCTCCTACAATGAGCAGTTCTTC. This encodes CASSLLTGPSSYNEQFF.

V and J are TRBV4-1 and TRBJ2-7; 9 bases align to TRBD2. Trimming took 1 base from V and 1 from J; bases not matched to a gene: 5. CDR1 is MGHRA and CDR2 is YSYEKL in the germline V gene. This CDR3 comprises 16 residues. The CDR3 spells CASSQGVAGVSYEQYF. The CDR3 nucleotides read TGCGCCAGCAGCCAAGGGGTAGCGGGAGTTTCCTACGAGCAGTACTTC.

This clonotype came up a few times. V usage is TRBV13 and J usage is TRBJ2-6, with 8 bases aligning to TRBD2. Looked up from germline, CDR1 is PRHDT and CDR2 is FYEKMQ (reference sequence). This CDR3 is built from 15 residues. Unmatched junction bases numbered 8, after V lost 10 bases and J lost 3 bases. Here the CDR3 reads CATTGGAVGANVLTF. In DNA form, the CDR3 reads TGTGCCACCACCGGGGGGGCAGTTGGGGCCAACGTCCTGACTTTC.

The J gene is TRBJ2-5, the V gene TRBV12-3 or TRBV12-4; the match to TRBD2 covers 9 bases. CDR3 size: 15 residues. J gave up 2 bases and V 3 bases, and 4 bases lay outside the gene matches. Here the CDR3 reads CASSFLAGLQETQYF. CDR3 nucleotide sequence: TGTGCCAGCAGTTTTCTAGCGGGGCTACAAGAGACCCAGTACTTC.

This clonotype was recorded a few times. The CDR3 here is CASKTTGGWETQYF. The CDR3 DNA reads as TGTGCCAGCAAAACAACAGGGGGTTGGGAGACCCAGTACTTC. J is TRBJ2-5 and V is TRBV11-2, with 8 bases fitting TRBD1. The germline gives CDR1 SGHAT, CDR2 FQNNGV. The CDR3 contains 14 residues. With 7 bases clipped from V and 5 bases from J, the junction kept 9 bases outside the gene matches.

This clonotype has at least ten counts. The chain couples TRBV12-3 or TRBV12-4 to TRBJ2-1; unclear D gene. The CDR3 is 11 residues long. The V and J ends lost 1 base and 7 bases respectively, with 2 bases between them. The CDR3 region is CASSLGNEQFF. The CDR3 nucleotides are TGTGCCAGCAGTTTAGGGAATGAGCAGTTCTTC.

In this sample, this clonotype turned up many times. This chain links TRBV27 with TRBJ2-7; 9 bases fit TRBD1. Germline V lookup: CDR1 MNHEY, CDR2 SMNVEV (reference sequence). The CDR3 extends over 13 amino acids. The V and J ends lost 7 bases and 3 bases, in that order; junction bases with no gene match: 4. The DNA of the CDR3 is TGTGCCAGCATTTCGACAGGGGGCTACGAGCAGTACTTC. Protein sequence: CASISTGGYEQYF.

This clonotype was seen many times. The rearrangement uses TRBV5-1 and TRBJ2-7; D gene ambiguous. V was shortened by 0 bases and J by 3 bases, with 7 bases between the two germline ends. Per germline, CDR1 SGHRS and CDR2 YFSETQ. The CDR3 loop spans 13 amino acids. The CDR3 is CASSLDPYYEQYF. CDR3 DNA sequence: TGCGCCAGCAGCTTGGATCCTTACTACGAGCAGTACTTC.

The chain carries TRBV24-1 and TRBJ1-1; TRBD1 aligns across 9 bases. This CDR3 is built from 14 residues. V trimming: 8 bases; J trimming: 1 base; junction bases outside the gene matches: 4. From germline, CDR1 is KGHDR and CDR2 SFDVKD. The CDR3 coding sequence is TGTGCCACCACTGCGACAGGGGGGAACACTGAAGCTTTCTTT. It translates to CATTATGGNTEAFF.

This clonotype appeared a few times. The rearrangement uses TRBV25-1 and TRBJ2-2; TRBD2 aligns across 11 bases. The V segment lost 7 bases and the J segment 1 base; nucleotides outside the gene matches: 8. From germline, CDR1 is MGHDK and CDR2 SYGVNS. CDR3 length: 17 amino acids. CDR3 loop: CASTSTSGDRNTGELFF. The DNA for the CDR3 is TGTGCCAGCACATCGACTAGCGGGGATAGGAACACCGGGGAGCTGTTTTTT.